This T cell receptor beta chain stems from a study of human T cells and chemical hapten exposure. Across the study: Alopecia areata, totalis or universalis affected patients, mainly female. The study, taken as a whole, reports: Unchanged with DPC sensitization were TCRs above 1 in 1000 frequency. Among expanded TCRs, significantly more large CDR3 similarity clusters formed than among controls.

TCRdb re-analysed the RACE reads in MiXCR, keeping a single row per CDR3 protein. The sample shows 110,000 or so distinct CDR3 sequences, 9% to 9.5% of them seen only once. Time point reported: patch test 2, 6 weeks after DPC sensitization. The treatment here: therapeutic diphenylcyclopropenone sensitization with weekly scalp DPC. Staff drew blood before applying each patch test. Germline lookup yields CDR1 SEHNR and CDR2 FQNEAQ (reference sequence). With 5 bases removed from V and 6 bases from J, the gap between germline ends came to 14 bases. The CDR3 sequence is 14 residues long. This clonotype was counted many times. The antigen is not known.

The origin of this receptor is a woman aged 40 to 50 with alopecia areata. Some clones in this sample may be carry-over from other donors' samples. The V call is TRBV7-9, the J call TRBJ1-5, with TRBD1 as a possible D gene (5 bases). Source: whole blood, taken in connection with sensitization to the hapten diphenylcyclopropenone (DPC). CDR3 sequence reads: CASSRGQGLQPQHF. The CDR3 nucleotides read TGTGCCAGCAGCCGCGGCCAGGGCCTTCAGCCCCAGCATTTT.